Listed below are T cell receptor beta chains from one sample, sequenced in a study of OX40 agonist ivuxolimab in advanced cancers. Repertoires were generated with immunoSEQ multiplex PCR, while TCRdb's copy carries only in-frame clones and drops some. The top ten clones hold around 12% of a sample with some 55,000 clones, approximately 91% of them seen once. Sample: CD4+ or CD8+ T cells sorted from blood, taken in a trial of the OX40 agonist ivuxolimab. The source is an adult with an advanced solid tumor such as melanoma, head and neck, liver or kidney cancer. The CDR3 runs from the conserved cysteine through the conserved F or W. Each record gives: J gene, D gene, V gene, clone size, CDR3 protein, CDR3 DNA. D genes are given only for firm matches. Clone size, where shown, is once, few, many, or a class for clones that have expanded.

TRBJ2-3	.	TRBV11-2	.	CASSLGGVYTDTQYF	TGTGCCAGCAGCTTAGGAGGGGTTTACACAGATACGCAGTATTTT
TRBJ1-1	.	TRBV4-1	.	CASSQVGRGGPEAFF	TGCGCCAGCAGCCAAGTTGGCCGCGGGGGTCCTGAAGCTTTCTTT
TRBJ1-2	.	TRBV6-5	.	CASSPPDTNYGYTF	TGTGCCAGCAGTCCACCCGACACTAACTATGGCTACACCTTC
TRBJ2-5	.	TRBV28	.	CASNPPGRNQETQYF	TGTGCCAGCAATCCTCCGGGACGGAACCAAGAGACCCAGTACTTC
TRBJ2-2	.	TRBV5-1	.	CASSLGARTGELFF	TGCGCCAGCAGCTTGGGAGCGAGGACCGGGGAGCTGTTTTTT
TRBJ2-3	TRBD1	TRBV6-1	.	CASSSQGPSTDTQYF	TGTGCCAGCAGTTCACAGGGGCCAAGCACAGATACGCAGTATTTT
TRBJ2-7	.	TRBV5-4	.	CASSSTRYEQYF	TGTGCCAGCAGCTCGACTCGATACGAGCAGTACTTC
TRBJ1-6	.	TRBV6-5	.	CASTREGVHNSPLHF	TGTGCCAGCACGCGGGAGGGAGTCCATAATTCACCCCTCCACTTT
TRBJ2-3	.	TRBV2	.	CATATPADTQYF	TGTGCCACCGCAACCCCCGCAGATACGCAGTATTTT
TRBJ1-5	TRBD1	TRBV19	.	CASTTGQGDQPQHF	TGTGCCAGTACCACCGGACAGGGGGATCAGCCCCAGCATTTT
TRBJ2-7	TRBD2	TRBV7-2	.	CASSVGLAGVTYEQYF	TGTGCCAGCAGCGTCGGACTAGCGGGAGTAACCTACGAGCAGTACTTC
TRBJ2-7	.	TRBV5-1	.	CASSSTGTTYEQYF	TGCGCCAGCAGCTCGACTGGAACTACCTACGAGCAGTACTTC
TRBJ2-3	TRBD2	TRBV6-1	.	CASMVSGGQGDTQYF	TGTGCCAGCATGGTTAGCGGGGGGCAAGGAGATACGCAGTATTTT
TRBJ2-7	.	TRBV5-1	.	CASRGVNRGYEQYF	TGCGCCAGCAGAGGGGTGAACAGAGGATACGAGCAGTACTTC
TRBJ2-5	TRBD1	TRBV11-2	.	CASSLLQGVGETQYF	TGTGCCAGCAGCTTATTACAGGGGGTCGGGGAGACCCAGTACTTC
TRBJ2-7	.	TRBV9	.	CASSVGRRGFYEQYF	TGTGCCAGCAGCGTGGGGAGGAGGGGCTTCTACGAGCAGTACTTC
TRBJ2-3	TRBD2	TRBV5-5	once	CASSLGYGLAGGPEDTQYF	TGTGCCAGCAGCTTGGGGTACGGACTAGCGGGAGGGCCTGAGGATACGCAGTATTTT
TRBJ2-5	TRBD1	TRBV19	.	CASSIRGQGREETQYF	TGTGCCAGTAGTATAAGAGGACAGGGGAGGGAAGAGACCCAGTACTTC
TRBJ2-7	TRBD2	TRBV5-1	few	CASSSPTSGSMGEQYF	TGCGCCAGCAGCAGTCCGACTAGCGGCTCCATGGGCGAGCAGTACTTC
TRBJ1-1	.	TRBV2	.	CASSSGVLSTEAFF	TGTGCCAGCAGCTCAGGGGTCCTGTCCACTGAAGCTTTCTTT